This T cell receptor beta chain comes out of a study of T cell repertoires in cytomegalovirus infection (dated by TCRdb to about 2019). In the study overall: The peptide stimulations were aimed at well-studied HLA-B-restricted epitopes as well as recently identified HLA-C-restricted CMV epitopes, whose presentation resists viral immunomodulation. Because public TCR beta signatures pointed to carriage of CMV infection together with the matching HLA type, the HLA type of each donor mattered for the analysis. Study-wide findings and limitations: In both this cohort and an independent cohort of some 380 donors, the cumulative frequency of public TCR beta family members distinguished carriers of CMV infection plus the relevant HLA type. In the ex vivo response, HLA-C-restricted CMV-specific TCR beta clonotypes were dominant, and in two of eight donors the single most frequent clonotype came from this HLA-C-restricted group.

The meaning of the sample's treatment or condition label: in vitro stimulation with specific CMV peptide epitopes to enrich CMV-specific T cells. Via the germline V gene, CDR1 is MDHEN and CDR2 SYDVKM. V is clipped by 1 base and J by 11 bases, and the sequence between their germline boundaries is 9 bases long. Including the terminal cysteine and phenylalanine, the CDR3 comprises 13 residues. The sequence is cut down to CDR3 DNA, 39 bases in frame from base 1. This clonotype appeared many times. The antigen this receptor binds is unknown. One base away there is no much larger clone; base qualities are not given. Sequencer: Illumina HiSeq 1500. Clones were called with MiXCR by TCRdb after fastp trimmed the public reads at Q25, and only in-frame beta chains were retained. When rows share a CDR3 protein, they turn into one entry using the most common DNA and genes. The sample data list 40,000 to 55,000 distinct CDR3 sequences, and 20% to 25% of these were observed just once. The top ten clonotypes cover 85% to 90% of the sample.

The receptor's source is a human donor in good health (CMV status not recorded). Some clones in this sample may be carry-over from other donors' samples. The chain was built from TRBV28 and TRBJ1-6; D gene: possibly TRBD1, on 5 matching bases. The sequencing here drew on CD8+ T cells from cultured PBMCs, taken from culture after CMV antigen stimulation. The CDR3 in this case is CASSLSGGAPLHF. DNA sequence: TGTGCCAGCAGTTTATCTGGGGGGGCACCCCTCCACTTT.